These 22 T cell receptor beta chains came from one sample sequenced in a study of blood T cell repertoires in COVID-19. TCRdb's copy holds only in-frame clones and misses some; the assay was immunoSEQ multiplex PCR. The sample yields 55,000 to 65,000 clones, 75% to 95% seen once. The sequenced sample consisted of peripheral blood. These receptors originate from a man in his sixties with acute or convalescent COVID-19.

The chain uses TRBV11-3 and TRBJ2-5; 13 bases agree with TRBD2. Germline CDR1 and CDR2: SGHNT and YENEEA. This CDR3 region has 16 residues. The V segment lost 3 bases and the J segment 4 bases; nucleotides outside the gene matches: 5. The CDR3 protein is CASSLRLAGGRETQYF. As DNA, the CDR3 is TGTGCCAGCAGCTTGCGACTAGCGGGAGGTAGAGAGACCCAGTACTTC.

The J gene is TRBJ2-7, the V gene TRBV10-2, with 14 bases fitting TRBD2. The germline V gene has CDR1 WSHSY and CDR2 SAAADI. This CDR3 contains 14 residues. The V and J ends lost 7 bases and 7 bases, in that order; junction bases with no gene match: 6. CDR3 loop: CASTGTSGRYEQYF. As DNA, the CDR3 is TGCGCCAGCACCGGGACTAGCGGGAGATATGAGCAGTACTTC.

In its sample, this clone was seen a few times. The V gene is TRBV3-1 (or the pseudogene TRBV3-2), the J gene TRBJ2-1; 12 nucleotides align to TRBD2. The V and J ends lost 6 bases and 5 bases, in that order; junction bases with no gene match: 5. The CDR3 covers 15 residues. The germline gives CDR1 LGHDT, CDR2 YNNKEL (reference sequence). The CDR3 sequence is CASRALAGGHNEQFF. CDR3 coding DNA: TGTGCCAGCAGGGCACTAGCGGGAGGACACAATGAGCAGTTCTTC.

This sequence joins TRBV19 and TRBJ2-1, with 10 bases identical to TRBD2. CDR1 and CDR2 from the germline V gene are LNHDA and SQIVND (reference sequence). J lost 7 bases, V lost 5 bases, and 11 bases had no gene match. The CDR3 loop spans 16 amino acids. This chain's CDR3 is CASSSKALAGANEQFF. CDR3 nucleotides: TGTGCCAGTAGTTCCAAAGCCCTAGCGGGAGCAAATGAGCAGTTCTTC.

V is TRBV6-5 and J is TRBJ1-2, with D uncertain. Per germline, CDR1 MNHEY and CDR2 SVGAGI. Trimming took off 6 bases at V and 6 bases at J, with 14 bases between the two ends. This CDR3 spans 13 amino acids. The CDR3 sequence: CASSRNRGDGYTF. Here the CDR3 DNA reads TGTGCCAGCAGCCGGAATCGGGGAGATGGCTACACCTTC.

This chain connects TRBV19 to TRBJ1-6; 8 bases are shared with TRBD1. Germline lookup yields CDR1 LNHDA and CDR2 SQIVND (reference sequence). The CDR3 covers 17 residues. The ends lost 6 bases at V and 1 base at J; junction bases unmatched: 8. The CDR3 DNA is TGTGCCAGTAGCCACCCCACAGGGGGATCCTATAATTCACCCCTCCACTTT. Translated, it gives CASSHPTGGSYNSPLHF. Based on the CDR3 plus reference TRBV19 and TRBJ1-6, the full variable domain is DGGITQSPKYLFRKEGQNVTLSCEQNLNHDAMYWYRQDPGQGLRLIYYSQIVNDFQKGDIAEGYSVSREKKESFPLTVTSAQKNPTAFYLCASSHPTGGSYNSPLHFGNGTRLTVT.

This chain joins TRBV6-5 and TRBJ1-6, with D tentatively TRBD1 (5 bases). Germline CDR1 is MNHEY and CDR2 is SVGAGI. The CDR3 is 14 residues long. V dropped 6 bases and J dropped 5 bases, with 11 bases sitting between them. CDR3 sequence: CASSFRGDNSPLHF. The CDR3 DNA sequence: TGTGCCAGCAGCTTCCGGGGGGATAATTCACCCCTCCACTTT.

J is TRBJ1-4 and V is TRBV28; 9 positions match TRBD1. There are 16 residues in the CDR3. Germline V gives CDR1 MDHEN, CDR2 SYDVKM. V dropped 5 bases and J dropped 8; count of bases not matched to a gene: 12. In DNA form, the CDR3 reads TGTGCCAGCAGTACGACCGGGACAGGGTCCCCAGAAAAACTGTTTTTT. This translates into CASSTTGTGSPEKLFF.

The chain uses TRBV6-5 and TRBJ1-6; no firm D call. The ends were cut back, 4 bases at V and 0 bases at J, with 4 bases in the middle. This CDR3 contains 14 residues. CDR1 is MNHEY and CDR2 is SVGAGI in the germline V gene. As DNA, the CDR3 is TGTGCCAGCAGTTCTAGCTCCTATAATTCACCCCTCCACTTT. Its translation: CASSSSSYNSPLHF.

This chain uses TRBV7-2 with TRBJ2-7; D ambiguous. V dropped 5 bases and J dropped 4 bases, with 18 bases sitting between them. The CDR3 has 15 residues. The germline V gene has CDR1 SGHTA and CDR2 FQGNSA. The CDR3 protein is CASSPSRLTLYEQYF. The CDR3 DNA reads TGTGCCAGCAGCCCATCCAGACTGACTCTATACGAGCAGTACTTC.

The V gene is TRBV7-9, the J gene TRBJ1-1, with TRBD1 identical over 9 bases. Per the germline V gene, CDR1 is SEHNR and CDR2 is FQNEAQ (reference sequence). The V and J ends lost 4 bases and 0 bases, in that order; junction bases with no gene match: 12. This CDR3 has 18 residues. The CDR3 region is CASSSRPDRGSMNTEAFF. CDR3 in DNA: TGTGCCAGCAGCTCCAGACCTGACAGGGGGTCGATGAACACTGAAGCTTTCTTT.

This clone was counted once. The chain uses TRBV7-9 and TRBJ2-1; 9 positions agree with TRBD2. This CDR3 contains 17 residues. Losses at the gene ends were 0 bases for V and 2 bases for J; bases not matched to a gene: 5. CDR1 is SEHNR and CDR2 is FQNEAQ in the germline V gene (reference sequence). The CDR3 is CASSLADLAGPYNEQFF. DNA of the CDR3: TGTGCCAGCAGCTTAGCGGACCTAGCGGGACCCTACAATGAGCAGTTCTTC. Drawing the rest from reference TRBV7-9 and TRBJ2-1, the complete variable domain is DTGVSQNPRHKITKRGQNVTFRCDPISEHNRLYWYRQTLGQGPEFLTYFQNEAQLEKSRLLSDRFSAERPKGSFSTLEIQRTEQGDSAMYLCASSLADLAGPYNEQFFGPGTRLTVL.

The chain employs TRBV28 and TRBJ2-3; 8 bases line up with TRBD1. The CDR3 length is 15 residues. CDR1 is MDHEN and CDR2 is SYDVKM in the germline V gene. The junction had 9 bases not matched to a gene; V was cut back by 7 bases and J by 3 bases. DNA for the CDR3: TGTGCCAGCACCAACTCGGGACAGGCGACAGATACGCAGTATTTT. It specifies CASTNSGQATDTQYF.

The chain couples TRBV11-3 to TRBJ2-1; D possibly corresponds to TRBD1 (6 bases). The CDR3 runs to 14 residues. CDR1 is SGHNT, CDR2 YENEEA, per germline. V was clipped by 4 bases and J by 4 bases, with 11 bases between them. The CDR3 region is CASSSAGTYNEQFF. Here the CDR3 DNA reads TGTGCCAGCAGCTCCGCCGGGACATACAATGAGCAGTTCTTC. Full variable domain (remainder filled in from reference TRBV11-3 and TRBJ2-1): EAGVVQSPRYKIIEKKQPVAFWCNPISGHNTLYWYLQNLGQGPELLIRYENEEAVDDSQLPKDRFSAERLKGVDSTLKIQPAELGDSAVYLCASSSAGTYNEQFFGPGTRLTVL.

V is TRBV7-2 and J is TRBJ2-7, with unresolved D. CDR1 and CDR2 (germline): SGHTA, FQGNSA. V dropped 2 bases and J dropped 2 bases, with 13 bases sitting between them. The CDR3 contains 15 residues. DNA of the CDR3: TGTGCCAGCAGCTTAAGTAATCCAGGTACCTACGAGCAGTACTTC. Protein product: CASSLSNPGTYEQYF.

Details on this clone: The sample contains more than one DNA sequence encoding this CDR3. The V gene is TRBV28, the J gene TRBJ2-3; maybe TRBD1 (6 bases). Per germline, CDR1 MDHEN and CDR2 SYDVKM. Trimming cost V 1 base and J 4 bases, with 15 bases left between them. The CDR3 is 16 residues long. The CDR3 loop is CASSLYGGSGADTQYF. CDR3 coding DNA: TGTGCCAGCAGTTTATACGGAGGCTCAGGGGCAGATACGCAGTATTTT.

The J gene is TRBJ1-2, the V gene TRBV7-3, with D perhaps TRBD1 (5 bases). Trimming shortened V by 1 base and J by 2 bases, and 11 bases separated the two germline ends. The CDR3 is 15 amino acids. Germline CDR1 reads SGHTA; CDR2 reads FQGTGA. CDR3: CASSLMPGSNYGYTF. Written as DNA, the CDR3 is TGTGCCAGCAGCTTAATGCCAGGGTCGAACTATGGCTACACCTTC.

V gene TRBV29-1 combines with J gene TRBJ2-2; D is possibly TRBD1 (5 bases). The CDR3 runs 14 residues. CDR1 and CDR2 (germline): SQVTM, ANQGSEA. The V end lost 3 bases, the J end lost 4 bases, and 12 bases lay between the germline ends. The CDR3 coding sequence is TGCAGCGTTGACGGCAGGGTTGGCACCGGGGAGCTGTTTTTT. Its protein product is CSVDGRVGTGELFF.

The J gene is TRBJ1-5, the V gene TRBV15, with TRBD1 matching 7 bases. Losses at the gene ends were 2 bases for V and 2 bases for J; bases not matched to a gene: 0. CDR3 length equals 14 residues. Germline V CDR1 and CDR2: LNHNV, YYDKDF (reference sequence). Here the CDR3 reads CATSRTGGNQPQHF. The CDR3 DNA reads TGTGCCACCAGCAGAACAGGGGGCAATCAGCCCCAGCATTTT.

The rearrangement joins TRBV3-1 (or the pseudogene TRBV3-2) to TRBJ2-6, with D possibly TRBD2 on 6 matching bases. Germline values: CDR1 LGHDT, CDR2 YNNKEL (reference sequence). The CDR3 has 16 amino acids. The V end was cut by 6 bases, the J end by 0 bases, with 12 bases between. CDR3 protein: CASSSWGVSGANVLTF. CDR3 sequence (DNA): TGTGCCAGCAGTTCGTGGGGGGTCTCTGGGGCCAACGTCCTGACTTTC.

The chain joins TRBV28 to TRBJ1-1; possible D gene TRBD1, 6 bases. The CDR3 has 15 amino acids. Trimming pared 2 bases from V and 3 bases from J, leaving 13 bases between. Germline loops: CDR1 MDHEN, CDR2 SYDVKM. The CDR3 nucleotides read TGTGCCAGCAGTTTAAGGGGGAGGGTGGACACTGAAGCTTTCTTT. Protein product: CASSLRGRVDTEAFF.

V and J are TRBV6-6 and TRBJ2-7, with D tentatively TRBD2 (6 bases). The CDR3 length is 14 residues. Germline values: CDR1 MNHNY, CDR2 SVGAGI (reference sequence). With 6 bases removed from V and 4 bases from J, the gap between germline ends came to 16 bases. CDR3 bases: TGTGCCAGCAGGGGGCGGGATAACTCTTACGAGCAGTACTTC. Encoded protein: CASRGRDNSYEQYF.